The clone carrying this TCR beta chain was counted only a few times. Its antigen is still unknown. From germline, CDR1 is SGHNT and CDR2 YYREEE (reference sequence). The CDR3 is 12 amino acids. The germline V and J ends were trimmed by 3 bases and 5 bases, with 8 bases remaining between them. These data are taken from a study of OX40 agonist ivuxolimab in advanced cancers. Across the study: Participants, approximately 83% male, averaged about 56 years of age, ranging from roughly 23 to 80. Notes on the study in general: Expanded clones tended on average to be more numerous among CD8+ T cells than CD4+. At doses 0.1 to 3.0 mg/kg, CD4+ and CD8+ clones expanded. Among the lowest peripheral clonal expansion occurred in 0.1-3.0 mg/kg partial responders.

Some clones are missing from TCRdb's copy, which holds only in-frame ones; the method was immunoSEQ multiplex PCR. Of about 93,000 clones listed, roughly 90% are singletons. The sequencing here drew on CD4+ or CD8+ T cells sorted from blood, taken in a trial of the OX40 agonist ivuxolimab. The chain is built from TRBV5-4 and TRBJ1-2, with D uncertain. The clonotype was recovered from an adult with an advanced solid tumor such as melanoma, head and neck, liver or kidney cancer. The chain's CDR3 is CASSSEAYGYTF. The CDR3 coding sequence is TGTGCCAGCAGCTCGGAGGCTTATGGCTACACCTTC.